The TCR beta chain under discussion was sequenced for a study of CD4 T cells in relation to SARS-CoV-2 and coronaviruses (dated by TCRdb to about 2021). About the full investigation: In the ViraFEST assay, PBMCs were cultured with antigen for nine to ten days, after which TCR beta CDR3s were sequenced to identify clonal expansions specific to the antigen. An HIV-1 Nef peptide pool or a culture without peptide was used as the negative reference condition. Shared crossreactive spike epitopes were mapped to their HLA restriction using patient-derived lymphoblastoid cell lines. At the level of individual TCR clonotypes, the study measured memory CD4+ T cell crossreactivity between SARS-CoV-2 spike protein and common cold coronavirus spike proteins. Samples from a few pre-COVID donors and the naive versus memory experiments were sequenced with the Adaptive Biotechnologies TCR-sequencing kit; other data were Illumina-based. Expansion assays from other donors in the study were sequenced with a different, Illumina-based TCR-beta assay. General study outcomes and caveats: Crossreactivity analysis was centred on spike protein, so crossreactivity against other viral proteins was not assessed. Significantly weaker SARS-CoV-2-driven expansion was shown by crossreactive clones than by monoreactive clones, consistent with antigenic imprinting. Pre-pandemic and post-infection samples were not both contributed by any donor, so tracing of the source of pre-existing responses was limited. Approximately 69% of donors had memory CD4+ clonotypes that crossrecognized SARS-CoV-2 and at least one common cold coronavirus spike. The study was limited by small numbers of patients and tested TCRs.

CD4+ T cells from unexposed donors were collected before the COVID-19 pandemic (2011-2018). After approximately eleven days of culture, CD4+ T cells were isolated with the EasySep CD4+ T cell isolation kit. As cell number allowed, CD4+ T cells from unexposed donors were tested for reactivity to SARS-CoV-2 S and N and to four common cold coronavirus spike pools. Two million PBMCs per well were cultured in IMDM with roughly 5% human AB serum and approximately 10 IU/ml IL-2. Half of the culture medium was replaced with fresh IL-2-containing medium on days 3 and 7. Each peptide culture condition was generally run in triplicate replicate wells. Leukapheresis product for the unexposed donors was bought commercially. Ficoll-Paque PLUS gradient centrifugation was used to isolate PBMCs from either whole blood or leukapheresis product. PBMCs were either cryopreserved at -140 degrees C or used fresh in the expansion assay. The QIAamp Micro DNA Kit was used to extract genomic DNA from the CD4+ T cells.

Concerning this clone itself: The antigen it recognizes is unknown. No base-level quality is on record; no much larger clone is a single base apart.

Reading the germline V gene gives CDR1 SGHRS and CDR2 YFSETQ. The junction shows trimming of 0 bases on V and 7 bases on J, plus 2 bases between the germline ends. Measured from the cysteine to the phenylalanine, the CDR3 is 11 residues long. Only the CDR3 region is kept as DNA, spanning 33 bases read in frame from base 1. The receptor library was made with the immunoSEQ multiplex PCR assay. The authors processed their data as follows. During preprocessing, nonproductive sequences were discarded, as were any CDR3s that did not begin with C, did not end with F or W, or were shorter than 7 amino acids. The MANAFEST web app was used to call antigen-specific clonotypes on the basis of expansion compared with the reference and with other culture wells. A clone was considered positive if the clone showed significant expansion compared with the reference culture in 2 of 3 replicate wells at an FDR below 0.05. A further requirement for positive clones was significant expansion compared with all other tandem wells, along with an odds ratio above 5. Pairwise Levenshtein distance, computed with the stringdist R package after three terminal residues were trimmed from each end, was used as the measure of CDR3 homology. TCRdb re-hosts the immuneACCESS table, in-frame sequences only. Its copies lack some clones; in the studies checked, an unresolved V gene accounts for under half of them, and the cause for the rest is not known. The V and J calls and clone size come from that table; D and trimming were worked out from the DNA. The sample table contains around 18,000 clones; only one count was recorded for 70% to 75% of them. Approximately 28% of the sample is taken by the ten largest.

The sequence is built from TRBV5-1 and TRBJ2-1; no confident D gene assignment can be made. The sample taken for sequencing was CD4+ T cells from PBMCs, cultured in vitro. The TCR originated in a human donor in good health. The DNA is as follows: TGCGCCAGCAGCTTGGAGAATGAGCAGTTCTTC. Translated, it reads CASSLENEQFF.